This paragraph covers one T cell receptor (beta chain) sequence. Some clones are missing from TCRdb's copy, which holds only in-frame ones; the method was immunoSEQ multiplex PCR. This table holds millions of clones, over 85% found once. This record comes from a study of shared clonotypes between healthy human individuals. The CDR3 is made up of 12 amino acids. V lost 5 bases and J lost 8; bases outside the gene matches: 3. Per the germline V gene, CDR1 is SGHNT and CDR2 is YYREEE (reference sequence). The chain carries TRBV5-4 and TRBJ1-2; 10 bases map to TRBD1. Source material: naive CD4+ T cells from PBMCs. The subset was: CD45RA+ positively selected. This receptor was identified in a man aged 18 to 30 in good health. Some clones in this sample may be carry-over from other donors' samples. The CDR3: CASSRTGGGYTF. CDR3 in DNA: TGTGCCAGCAGTAGGACAGGGGGAGGCTACACCTTC.